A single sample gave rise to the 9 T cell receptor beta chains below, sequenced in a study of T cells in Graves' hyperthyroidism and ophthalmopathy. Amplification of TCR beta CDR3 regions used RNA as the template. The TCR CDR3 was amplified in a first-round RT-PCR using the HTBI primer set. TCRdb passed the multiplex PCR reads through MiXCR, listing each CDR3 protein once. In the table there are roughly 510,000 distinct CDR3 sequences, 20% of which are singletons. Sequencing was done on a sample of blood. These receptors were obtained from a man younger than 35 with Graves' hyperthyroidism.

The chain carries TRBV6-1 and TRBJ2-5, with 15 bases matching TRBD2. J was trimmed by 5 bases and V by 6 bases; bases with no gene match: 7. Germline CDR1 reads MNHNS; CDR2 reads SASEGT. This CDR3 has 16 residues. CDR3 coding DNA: TGTGCCAGCAGACGGGTTGGGACTAGCGGGAGGGAGACCCAGTACTTC. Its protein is CASRRVGTSGRETQYF.

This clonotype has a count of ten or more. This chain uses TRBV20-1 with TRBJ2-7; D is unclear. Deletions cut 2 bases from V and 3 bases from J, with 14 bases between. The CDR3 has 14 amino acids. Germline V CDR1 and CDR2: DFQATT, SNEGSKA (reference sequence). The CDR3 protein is CSARRREEVYEQYF. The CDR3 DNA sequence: TGCAGTGCTAGACGGAGAGAAGAGGTCTACGAGCAGTACTTC.

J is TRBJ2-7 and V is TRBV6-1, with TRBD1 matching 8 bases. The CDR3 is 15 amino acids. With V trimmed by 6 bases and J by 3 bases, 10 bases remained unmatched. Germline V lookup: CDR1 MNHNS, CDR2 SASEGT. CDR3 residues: CASSEMSGQGYEQYF. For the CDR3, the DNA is TGTGCCAGCAGCGAAATGTCCGGACAGGGCTACGAGCAGTACTTC.

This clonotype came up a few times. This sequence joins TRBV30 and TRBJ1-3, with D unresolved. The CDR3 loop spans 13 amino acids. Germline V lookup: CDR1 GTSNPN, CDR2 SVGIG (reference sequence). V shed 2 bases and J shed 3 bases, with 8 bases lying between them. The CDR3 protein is CAWSRALGNTIYF. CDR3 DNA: TGTGCCTGGAGTCGGGCCCTTGGAAACACCATATATTTT.

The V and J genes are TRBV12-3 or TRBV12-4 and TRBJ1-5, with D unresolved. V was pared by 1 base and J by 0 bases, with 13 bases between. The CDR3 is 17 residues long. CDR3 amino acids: CASSLGSSLYSNQPQHF. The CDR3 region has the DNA TGTGCCAGCAGTTTAGGAAGCAGCCTCTATAGCAATCAGCCCCAGCATTTT.

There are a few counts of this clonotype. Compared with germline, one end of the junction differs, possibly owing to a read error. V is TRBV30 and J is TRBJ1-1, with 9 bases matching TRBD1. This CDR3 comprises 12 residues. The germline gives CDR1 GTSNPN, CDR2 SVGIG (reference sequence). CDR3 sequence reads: CAWNRGRAEACF. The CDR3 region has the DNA TGTGCCTGGAACAGGGGGCGCGCTGAAGCTTGCTTT.

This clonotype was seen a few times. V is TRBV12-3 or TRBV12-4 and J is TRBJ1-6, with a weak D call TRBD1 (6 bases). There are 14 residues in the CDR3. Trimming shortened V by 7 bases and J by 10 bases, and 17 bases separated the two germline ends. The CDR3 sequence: CASKPHGGESPLHF. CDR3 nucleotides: TGTGCCAGCAAGCCCCACGGGGGCGAATCACCCCTCCACTTT.

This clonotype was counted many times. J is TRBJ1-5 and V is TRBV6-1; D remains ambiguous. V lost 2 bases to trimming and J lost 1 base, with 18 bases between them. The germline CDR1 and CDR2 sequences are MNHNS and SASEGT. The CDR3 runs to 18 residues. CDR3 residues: CASSEKTTGVGSNQPQHF. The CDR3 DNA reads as TGTGCCAGCAGTGAAAAGACTACCGGGGTTGGGAGCAATCAGCCCCAGCATTTT.

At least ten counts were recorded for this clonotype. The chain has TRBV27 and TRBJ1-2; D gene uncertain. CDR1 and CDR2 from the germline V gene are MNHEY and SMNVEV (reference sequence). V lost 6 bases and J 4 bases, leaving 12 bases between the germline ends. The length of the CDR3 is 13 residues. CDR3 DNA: TGTGCCAGCAGCCCCAAGTCGTTCTATGGCTACACCTTC. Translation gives CASSPKSFYGYTF.